This T cell receptor beta chain is drawn from a study of T cell responses to AZD1222 COVID-19 vaccine. Study conclusions and caveats: Regions left unmutated in variants are reportedly the target of nearly half of spike-specific TCRs.

Sequenced by immunoSEQ multiplex PCR; TCRdb stores in-frame clones only, minus some. The sample yields some 74,000 clones, 90% seen once. This CDR3 is built from 15 residues. The J segment lost 5 bases and the V segment lost 1 base, leaving 4 bases of the junction unmatched. From germline, CDR1 is SGHDN and CDR2 FVKESK. As concerns this clone: The antigen remains undetermined.

The TCR sequence derives from an adult who received the AZD1222 COVID-19 vaccine. Here the sequenced sample was peripheral blood, taken 28 days after the second AZD1222 dose. The chain links TRBV14 to TRBJ1-2, with TRBD1 identical over 10 bases. The CDR3 protein is CASSQGDRGGYGYTF. Written as DNA, the CDR3 is TGTGCCAGCAGCCAAGGGGACAGGGGAGGTTATGGCTACACCTTC.